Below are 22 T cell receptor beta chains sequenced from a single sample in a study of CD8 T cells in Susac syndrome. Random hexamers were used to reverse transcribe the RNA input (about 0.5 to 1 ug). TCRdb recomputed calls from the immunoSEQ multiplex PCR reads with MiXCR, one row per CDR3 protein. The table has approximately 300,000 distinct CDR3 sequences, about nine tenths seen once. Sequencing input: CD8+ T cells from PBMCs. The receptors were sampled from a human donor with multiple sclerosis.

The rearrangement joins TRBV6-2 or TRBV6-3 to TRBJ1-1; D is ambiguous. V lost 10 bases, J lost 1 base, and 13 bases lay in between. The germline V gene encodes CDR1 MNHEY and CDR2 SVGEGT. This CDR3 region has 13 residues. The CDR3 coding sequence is TGTGCCACCTTAGGTGGACCGAACACTGAAGCTTTCTTT. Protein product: CATLGGPNTEAFF.

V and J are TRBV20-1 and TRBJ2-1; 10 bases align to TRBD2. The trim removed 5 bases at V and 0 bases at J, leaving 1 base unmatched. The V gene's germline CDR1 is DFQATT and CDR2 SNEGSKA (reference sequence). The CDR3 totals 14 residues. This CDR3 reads CSAPSGSSYNEQFF. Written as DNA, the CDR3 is TGCAGTGCTCCTAGCGGGAGCTCCTACAATGAGCAGTTCTTC.

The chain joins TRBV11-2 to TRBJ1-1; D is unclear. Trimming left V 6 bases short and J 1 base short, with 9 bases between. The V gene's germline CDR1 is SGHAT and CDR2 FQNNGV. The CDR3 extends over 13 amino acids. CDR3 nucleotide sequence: TGTGCCAGCAGTTCATCCAGGAACACTGAAGCTTTCTTT. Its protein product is CASSSSRNTEAFF. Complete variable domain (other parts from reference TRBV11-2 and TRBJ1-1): EAGVAQSPRYKIIEKRQSVAFWCNPISGHATLYWYQQILGQGPKLLIQFQNNGVVDDSQLPKDRFSAERLKGVDSTLKIQPAKLEDSAVYLCASSSSRNTEAFFGQGTRLTVV.

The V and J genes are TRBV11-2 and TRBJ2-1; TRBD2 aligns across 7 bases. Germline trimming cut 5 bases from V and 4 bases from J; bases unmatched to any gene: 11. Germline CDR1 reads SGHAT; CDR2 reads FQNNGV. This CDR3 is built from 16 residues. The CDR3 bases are TGTGCCAGCAGCCCAAGCGGGGCTAGCGGTTACAATGAGCAGTTCTTC. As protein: CASSPSGASGYNEQFF.

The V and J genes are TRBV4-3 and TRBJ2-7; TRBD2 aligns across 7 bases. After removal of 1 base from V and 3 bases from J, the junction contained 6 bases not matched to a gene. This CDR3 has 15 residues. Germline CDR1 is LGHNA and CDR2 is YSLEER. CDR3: CASSQAMAGDYEQYF. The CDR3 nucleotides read TGCGCCAGCAGCCAAGCGATGGCGGGAGACTACGAGCAGTACTTC.

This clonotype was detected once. Written as DNA, the CDR3 is TGTGCCAGCAGTTTCGGACTAGCGGGGACCACAGATACGCAGTATTTT. Residues: CASSFGLAGTTDTQYF. This sequence joins TRBV27 and TRBJ2-3, with 12 bases aligning to TRBD2. The CDR3 consists of 16 residues. V lost 3 bases and J lost 2; bases outside the gene matches: 3. CDR1 is MNHEY and CDR2 is SMNVEV in the germline V gene (reference sequence).

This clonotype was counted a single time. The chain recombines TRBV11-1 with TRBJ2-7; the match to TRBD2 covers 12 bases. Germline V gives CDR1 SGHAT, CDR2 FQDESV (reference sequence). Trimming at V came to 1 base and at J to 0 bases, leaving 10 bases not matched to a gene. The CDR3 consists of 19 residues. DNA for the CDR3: TGTGCCAGCAGCTTAGACGGCGAGGGGACTAGCGGGTTCTCCTACGAGCAGTACTTC. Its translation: CASSLDGEGTSGFSYEQYF.

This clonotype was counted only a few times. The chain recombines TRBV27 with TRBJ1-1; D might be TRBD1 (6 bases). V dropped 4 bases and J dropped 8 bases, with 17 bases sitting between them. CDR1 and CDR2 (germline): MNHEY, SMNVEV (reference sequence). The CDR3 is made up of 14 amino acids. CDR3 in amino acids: CASSSPGAGSEAFF. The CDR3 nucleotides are TGTGCCAGCAGTTCCCCAGGGGCAGGCTCGGAAGCTTTCTTT.

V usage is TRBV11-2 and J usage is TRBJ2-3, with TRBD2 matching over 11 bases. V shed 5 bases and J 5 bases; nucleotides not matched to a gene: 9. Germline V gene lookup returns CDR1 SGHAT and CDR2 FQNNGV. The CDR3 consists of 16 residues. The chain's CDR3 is CASSRTSGSHGDTQYF. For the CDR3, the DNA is TGTGCCAGCAGCCGGACTAGCGGGTCCCACGGAGATACGCAGTATTTT.

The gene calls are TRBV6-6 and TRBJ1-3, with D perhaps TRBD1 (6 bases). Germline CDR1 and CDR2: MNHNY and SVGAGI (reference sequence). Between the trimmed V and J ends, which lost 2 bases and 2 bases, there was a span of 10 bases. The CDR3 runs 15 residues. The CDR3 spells CASSYQGPPGNTIYF. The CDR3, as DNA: TGTGCCAGCAGTTACCAGGGGCCTCCTGGAAACACCATATATTTT.

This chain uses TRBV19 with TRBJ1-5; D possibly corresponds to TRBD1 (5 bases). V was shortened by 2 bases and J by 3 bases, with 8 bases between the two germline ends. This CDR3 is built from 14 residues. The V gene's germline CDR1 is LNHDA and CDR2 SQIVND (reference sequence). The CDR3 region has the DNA TGTGCCAGTAGTATAAGACAGTTCAATCAGCCCCAGCATTTT. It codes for CASSIRQFNQPQHF.

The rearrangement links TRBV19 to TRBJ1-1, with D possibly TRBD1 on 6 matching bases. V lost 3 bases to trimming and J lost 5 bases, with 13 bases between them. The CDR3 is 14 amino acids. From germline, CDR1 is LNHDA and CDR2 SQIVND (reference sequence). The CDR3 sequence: CASSIETGLTEAFF. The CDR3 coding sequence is TGTGCCAGTAGTATCGAGACAGGTTTGACTGAAGCTTTCTTT.

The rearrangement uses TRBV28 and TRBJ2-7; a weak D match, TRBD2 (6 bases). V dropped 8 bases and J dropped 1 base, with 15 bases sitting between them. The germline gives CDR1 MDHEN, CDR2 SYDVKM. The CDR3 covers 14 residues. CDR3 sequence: CASGEVRLSYEQYF. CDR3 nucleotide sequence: TGTGCCAGCGGGGAGGTTCGACTTTCCTACGAGCAGTACTTC.

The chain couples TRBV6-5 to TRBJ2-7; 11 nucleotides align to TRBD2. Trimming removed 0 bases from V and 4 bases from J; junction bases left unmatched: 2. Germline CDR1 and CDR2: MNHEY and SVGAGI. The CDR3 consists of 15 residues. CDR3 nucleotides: TGTGCCAGCAGTTACTCGACTAGCGGGGCGTACGAGCAGTACTTC. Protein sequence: CASSYSTSGAYEQYF.

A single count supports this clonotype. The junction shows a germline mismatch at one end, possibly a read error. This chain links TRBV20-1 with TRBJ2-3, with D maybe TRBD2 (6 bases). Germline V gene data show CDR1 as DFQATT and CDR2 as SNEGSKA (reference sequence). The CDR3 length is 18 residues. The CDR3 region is CSARGGESTPRGTDAQYF. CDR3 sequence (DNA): TGCAGTGCTAGAGGGGGGGAGTCCACTCCTCGGGGCACAGATGCGCAGTATTTT.

The CDR3 nucleotides are TGTGCCACCAAGGAGGCAGGGGGCACCTACGAGCAGTACTTC. This encodes CATKEAGGTYEQYF. This chain connects TRBV12-3 or TRBV12-4 to TRBJ2-7; 8 bases match TRBD1. This CDR3 spans 14 amino acids. The ends lost 10 bases at V and 2 bases at J; junction bases unmatched: 10.

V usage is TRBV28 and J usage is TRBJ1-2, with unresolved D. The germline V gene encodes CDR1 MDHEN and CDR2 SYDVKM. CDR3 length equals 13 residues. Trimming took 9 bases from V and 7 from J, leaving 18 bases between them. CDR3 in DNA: TGTGCCAGTAGCCCCTCCAGGACGGCTGGCTACACCTTC. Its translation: CASSPSRTAGYTF.

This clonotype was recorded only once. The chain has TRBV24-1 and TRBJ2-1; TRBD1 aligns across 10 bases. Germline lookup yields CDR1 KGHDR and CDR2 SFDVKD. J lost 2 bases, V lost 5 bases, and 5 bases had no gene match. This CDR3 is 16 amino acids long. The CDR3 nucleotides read TGTGCCACCAGTGGCACCGGGACAGGGGCCTACAATGAGCAGTTCTTC. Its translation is CATSGTGTGAYNEQFF.

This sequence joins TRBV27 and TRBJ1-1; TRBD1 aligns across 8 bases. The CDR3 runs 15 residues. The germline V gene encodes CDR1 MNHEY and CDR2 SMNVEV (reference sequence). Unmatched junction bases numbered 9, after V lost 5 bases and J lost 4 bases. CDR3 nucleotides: TGTGCCAGCAGTACTTCAGGGGGCTTTTCCACTGAAGCTTTCTTT. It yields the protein CASSTSGGFSTEAFF.

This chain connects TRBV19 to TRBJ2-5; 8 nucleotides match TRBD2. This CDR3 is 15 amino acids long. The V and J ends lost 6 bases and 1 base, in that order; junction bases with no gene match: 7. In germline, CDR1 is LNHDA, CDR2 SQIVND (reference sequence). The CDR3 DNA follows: TGTGCCAGTAGGGCCATAGCGGGGTTCCAAGAGACCCAGTACTTC. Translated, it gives CASRAIAGFQETQYF.

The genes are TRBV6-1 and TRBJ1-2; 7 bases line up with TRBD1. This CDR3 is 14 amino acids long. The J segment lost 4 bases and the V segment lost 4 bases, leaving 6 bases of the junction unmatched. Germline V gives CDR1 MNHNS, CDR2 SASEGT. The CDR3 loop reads CASSALGTVYGYTF. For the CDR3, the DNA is TGTGCCAGCAGTGCGCTCGGGACAGTCTATGGCTACACCTTC.

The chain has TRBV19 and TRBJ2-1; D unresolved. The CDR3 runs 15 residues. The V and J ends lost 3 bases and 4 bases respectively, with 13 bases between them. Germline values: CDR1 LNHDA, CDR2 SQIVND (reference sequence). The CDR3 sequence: CASSILLDQYNEQFF. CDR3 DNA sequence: TGTGCCAGTAGTATTTTACTGGATCAGTACAATGAGCAGTTCTTC.